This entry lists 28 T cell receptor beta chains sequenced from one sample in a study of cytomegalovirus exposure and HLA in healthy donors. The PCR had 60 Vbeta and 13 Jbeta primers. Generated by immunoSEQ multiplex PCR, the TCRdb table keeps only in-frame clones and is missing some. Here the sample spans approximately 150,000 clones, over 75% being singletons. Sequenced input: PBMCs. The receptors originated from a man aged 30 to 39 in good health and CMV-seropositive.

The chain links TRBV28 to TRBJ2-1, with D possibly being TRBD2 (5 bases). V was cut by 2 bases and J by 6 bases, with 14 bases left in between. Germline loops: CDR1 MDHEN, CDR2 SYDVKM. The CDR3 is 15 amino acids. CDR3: CASSLGRASFNEQFF. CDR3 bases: TGTGCCAGCAGTTTAGGGCGGGCCTCGTTCAATGAGCAGTTCTTC.

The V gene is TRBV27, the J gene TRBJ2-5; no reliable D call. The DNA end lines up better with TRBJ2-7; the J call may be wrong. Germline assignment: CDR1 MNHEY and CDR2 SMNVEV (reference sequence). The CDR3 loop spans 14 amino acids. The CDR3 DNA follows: TGTGCCAGCAGTTTAGTGCGGAAAACCTACGAGCAGTACTTC. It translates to CASSLVRKTYEQYF.

The CDR3 nucleotides are TGTGCCAGCAGTGAAGCAGGGGACTACAATGAGCAGTTCTTC. Translated, it gives CASSEAGDYNEQFF. V gene TRBV6-1 combines with J gene TRBJ2-1; D possibly corresponds to TRBD1 (5 bases). The germline V gene has CDR1 MNHNS and CDR2 SASEGT. V lost 0 bases and J 3 bases, leaving 6 bases between the germline ends. The CDR3 has 14 amino acids.

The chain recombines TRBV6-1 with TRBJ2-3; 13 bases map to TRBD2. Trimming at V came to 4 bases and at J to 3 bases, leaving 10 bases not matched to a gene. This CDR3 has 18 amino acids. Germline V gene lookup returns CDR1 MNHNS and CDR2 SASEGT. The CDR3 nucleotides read TGTGCCAGCAGTGCTGGGACTAGCGGGATCGGGGTGACAGATACGCAGTATTTT. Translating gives CASSAGTSGIGVTDTQYF.

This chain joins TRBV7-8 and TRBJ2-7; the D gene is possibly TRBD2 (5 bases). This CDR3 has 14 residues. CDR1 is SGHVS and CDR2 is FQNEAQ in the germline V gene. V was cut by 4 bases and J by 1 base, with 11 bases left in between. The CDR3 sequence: CASSYRETSYEQYF. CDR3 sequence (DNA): TGTGCCAGCAGCTACCGGGAAACATCCTACGAGCAGTACTTC.

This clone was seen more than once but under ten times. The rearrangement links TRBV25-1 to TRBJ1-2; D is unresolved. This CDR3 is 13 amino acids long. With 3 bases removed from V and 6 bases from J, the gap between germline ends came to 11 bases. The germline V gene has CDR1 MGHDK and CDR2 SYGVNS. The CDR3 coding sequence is TGTGCCAGCAGTGATCGGGTTTTGAATGGCTACACCTTC. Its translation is CASSDRVLNGYTF.

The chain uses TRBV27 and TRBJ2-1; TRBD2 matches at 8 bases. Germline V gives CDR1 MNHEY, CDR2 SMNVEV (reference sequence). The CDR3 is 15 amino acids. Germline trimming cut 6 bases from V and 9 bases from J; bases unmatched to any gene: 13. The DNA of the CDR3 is TGTGCCAGCAGACAACCGGACGGGGGGGCGCGTGAGCAGTTCTTC. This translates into CASRQPDGGAREQFF.

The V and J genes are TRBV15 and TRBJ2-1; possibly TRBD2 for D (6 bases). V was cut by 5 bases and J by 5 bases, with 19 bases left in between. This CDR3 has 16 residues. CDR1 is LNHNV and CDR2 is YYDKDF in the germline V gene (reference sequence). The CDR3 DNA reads TGTGCCACCAGCCCGGAGGAGGGGCACGTCGACAATGAGCAGTTCTTC. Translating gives CATSPEEGHVDNEQFF.

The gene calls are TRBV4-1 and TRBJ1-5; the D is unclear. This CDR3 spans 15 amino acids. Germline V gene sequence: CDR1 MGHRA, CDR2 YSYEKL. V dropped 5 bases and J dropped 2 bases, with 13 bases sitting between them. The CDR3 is CASSADPQGNQPQHF. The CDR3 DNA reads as TGCGCCAGCAGCGCCGACCCCCAGGGCAATCAGCCCCAGCATTTT.

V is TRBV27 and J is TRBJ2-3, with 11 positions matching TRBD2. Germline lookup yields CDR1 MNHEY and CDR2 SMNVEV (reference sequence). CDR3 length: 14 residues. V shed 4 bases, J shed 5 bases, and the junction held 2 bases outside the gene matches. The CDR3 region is CASSSGTSGDTQYF. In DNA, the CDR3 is TGTGCCAGCAGTTCCGGGACTAGCGGAGATACGCAGTATTTT.

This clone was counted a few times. The CDR3 spells CASSQEVISGRDVRDEQYF. CDR3 coding DNA: TGTGCCAGCAGCCAAGAAGTTATTAGCGGGAGGGACGTTCGAGACGAGCAGTACTTC. The chain couples TRBV27 to TRBJ2-7; 11 bases map to TRBD2. Germline V gene data show CDR1 as MNHEY and CDR2 as SMNVEV (reference sequence). The V segment lost 6 bases and the J segment 5 bases; nucleotides outside the gene matches: 21. The CDR3 is 19 residues long.

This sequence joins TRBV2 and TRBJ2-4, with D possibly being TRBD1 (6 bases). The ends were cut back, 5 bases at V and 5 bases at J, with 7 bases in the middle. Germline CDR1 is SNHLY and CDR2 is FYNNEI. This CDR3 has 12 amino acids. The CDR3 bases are TGTGCCAGCAGTTCAGGGGAAAACATTCAGTACTTC. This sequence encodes CASSSGENIQYF.

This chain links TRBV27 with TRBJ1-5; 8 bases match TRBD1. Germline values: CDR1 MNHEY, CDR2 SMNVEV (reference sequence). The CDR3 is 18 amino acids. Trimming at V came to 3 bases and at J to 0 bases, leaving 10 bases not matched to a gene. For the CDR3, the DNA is TGTGCCAGCAGTTTCTCAAACCACAGGGGGTTTAGCAATCAGCCCCAGCATTTT. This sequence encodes CASSFSNHRGFSNQPQHF.

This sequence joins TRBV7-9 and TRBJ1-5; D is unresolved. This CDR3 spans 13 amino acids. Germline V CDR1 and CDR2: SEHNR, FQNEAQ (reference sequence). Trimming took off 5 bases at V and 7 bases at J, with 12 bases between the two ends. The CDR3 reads CASSDPPGQPQHF. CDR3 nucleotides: TGTGCCAGCAGCGACCCACCGGGGCAGCCCCAGCATTTT.

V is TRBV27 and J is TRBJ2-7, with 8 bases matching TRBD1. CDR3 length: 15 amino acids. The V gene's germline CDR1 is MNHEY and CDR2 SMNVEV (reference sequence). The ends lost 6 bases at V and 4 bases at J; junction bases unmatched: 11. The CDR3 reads CASSSQGAIIYEQYF. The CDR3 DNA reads TGTGCCAGCAGCTCTCAGGGGGCTATAATTTACGAGCAGTACTTC.

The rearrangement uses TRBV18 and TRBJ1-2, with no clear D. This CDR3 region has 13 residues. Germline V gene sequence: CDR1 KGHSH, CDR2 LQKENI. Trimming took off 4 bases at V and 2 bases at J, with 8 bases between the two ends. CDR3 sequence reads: CASSREGNYGYTF. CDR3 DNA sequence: TGTGCCAGCTCACGGGAGGGAAACTATGGCTACACCTTC.

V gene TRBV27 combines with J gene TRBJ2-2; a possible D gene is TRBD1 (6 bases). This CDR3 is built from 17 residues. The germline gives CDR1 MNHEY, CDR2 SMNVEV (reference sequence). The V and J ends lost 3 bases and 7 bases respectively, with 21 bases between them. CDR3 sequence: CASSFQPGDGPVGELFF. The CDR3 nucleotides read TGTGCCAGCAGTTTTCAGCCAGGGGACGGGCCCGTCGGGGAGCTGTTTTTT.

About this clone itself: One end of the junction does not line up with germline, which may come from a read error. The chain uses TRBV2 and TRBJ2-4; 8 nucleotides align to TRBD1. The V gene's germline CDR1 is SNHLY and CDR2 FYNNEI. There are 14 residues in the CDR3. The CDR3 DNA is TGTGCCAGCAGCGAAGGACAGGGAATAGGGGGTCAGTACTTC. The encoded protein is CASSEGQGIGGQYF.

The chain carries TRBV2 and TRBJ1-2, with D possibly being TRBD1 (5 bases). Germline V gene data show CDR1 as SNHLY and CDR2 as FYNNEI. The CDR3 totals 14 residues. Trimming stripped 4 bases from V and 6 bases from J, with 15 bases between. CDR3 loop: CASSVQVNSHGYTF. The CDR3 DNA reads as TGTGCCAGCAGTGTACAGGTAAACAGTCATGGCTACACCTTC.

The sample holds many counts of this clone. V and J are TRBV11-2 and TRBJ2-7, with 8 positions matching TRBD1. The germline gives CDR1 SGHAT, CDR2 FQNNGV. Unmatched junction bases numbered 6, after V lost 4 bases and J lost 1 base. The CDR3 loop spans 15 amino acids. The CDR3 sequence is CASSSLRDRSYEQYF. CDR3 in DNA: TGTGCCAGCAGCTCTCTTCGGGACAGGTCCTACGAGCAGTACTTC.

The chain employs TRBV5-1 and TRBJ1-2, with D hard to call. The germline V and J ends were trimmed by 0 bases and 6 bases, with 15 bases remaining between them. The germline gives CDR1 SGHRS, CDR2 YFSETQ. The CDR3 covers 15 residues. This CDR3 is CASSLDRSSYDGYTF. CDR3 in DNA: TGCGCCAGCAGCTTGGACAGATCCTCTTATGATGGCTACACCTTC. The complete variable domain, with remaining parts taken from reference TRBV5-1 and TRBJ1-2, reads KAGVTQTPRYLIKTRGQQVTLSCSPISGHRSVSWYQQTPGQGLQFLFEYFSETQRNKGNFPGRFSGRQFSNSRSEMNVSTLELGDSALYLCASSLDRSSYDGYTFGSGTRLTVV.

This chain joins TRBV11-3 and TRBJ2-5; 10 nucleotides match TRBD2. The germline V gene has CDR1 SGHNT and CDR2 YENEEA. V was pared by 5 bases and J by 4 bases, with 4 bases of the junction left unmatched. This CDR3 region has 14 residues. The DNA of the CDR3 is TGTGCCAGCAGCCAATCTAGCGGGAGAGAGACCCAGTACTTC. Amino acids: CASSQSSGRETQYF.

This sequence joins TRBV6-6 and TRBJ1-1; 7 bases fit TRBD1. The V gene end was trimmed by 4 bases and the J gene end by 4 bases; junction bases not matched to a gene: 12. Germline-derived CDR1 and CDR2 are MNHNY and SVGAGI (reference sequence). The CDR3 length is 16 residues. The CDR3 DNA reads TGTGCCAGCAGTTCACGACAGGGTGGAGGTGGCACTGAAGCTTTCTTT. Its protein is CASSSRQGGGGTEAFF.

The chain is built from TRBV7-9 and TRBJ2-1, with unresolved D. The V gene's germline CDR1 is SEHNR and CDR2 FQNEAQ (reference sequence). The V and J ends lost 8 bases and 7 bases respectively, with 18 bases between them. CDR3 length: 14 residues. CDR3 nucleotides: TGTGCCAGCGGGTGGGCCTCCGCTGGGAATGAGCAGTTCTTC. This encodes CASGWASAGNEQFF. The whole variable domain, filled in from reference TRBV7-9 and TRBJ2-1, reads DTGVSQNPRHKITKRGQNVTFRCDPISEHNRLYWYRQTLGQGPEFLTYFQNEAQLEKSRLLSDRFSAERPKGSFSTLEIQRTEQGDSAMYLCASGWASAGNEQFFGPGTRLTVL.

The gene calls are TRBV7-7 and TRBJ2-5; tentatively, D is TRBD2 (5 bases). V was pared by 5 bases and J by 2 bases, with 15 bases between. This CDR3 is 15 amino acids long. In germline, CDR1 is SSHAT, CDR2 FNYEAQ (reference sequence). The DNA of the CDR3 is TGTGCCAGCAGCCGGTCCCCTAGCTCGCAAGAGACCCAGTACTTC. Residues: CASSRSPSSQETQYF.

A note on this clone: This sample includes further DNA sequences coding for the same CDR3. This CDR3 reads CASSRSLAGRGNEQFF. In DNA form, the CDR3 reads TGTGCCAGCAGTCGTTCCCTAGCAGGAAGAGGCAATGAGCAGTTCTTC. The chain has TRBV27 and TRBJ2-1; D perhaps matches TRBD2 (5 bases). Germline loops: CDR1 MNHEY, CDR2 SMNVEV (reference sequence). This CDR3 has 16 amino acids. V was pared by 5 bases and J by 6 bases, with 20 bases between.

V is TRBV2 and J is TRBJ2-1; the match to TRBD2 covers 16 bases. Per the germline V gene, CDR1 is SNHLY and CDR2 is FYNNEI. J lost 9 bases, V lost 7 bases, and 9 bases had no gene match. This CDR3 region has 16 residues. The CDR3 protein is CASNRGLAGGRGEQFF. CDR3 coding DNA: TGTGCCAGCAATCGGGGACTAGCGGGGGGGCGCGGTGAGCAGTTCTTC.

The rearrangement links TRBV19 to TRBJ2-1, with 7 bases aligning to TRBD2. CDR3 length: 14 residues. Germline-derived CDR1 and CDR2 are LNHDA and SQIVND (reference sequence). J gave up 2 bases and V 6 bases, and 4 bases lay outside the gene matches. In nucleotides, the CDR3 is TGTGCCAGTAGCTCTAGCGGTACCTACAATGAGCAGTTCTTC. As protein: CASSSSGTYNEQFF. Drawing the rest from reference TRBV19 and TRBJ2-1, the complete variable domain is DGGITQSPKYLFRKEGQNVTLSCEQNLNHDAMYWYRQDPGQGLRLIYYSQIVNDFQKGDIAEGYSVSREKKESFPLTVTSAQKNPTAFYLCASSSSGTYNEQFFGPGTRLTVL.